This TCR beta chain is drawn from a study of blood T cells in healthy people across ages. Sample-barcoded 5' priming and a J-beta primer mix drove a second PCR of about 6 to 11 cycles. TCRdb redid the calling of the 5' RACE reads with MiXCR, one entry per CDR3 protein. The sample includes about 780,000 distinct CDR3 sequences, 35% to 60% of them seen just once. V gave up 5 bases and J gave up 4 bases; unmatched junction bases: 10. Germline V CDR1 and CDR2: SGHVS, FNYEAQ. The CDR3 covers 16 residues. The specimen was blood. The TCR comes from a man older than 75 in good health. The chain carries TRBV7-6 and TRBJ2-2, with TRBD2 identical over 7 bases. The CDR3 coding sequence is TGTGCCAGCAGCCTACTAGCCGGGAGGTCCACCGGGGAGCTGTTTTTT. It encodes CASSLLAGRSTGELFF.